The clone carrying this T cell receptor beta chain has just one count. These data are taken from a study of CD8 T cells in Susac syndrome. In germline, CDR1 is SGHRS, CDR2 YFSETQ. CDR3 length: 16 amino acids. The ends lost 1 base at V and 5 bases at J; junction bases unmatched: 6. High-throughput TCR beta sequencing covered peripheral CD8+ and CD4+ T cells. The multiple sclerosis control cohort comprised treatment-naive individuals presenting with stable or active relapsing-remitting disease. Isolation of CD8+ and CD4+ T cells was performed negatively, whereas enrichment of TEMRA cells was done by FACS. Random hexamers served to reverse transcribe about 0.45 to 1 ug RNA. The CDR3 of TCR beta was amplified by immunoSEQ multiplex PCR across 54 Vbeta and 13 Jbeta. Each CDR3 protein is one row after TCRdb ran MiXCR on the immunoSEQ multiplex PCR reads. The sample includes over 200,000 distinct CDR3 sequences, 85% to 95% of them seen just once.

Sequencing was performed on CD4+ T cells from PBMCs. The origin of this receptor is a human donor with multiple sclerosis. The chain recombines TRBV5-1 with TRBJ1-1, with 12 positions matching TRBD1. CDR3 in DNA: TGCGCCAGCAGCTTGATGGGACAGGGGGCTAGTACTGAAGCTTTCTTT. Translated: CASSLMGQGASTEAFF.